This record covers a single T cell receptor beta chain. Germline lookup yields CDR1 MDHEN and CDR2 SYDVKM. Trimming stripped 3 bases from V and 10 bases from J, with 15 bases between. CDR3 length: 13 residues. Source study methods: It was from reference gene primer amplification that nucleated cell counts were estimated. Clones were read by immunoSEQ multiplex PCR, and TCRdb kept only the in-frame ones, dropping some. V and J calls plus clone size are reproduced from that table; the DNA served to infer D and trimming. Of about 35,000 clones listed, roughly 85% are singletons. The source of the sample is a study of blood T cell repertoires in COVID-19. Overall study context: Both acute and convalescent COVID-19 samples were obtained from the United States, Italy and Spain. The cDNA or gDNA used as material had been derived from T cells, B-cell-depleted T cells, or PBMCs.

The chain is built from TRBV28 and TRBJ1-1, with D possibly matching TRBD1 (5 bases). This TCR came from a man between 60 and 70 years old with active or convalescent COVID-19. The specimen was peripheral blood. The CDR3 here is CASSLEGIRLAFF. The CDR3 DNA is TGTGCCAGCAGTTTGGAGGGGATAAGATTAGCTTTCTTT. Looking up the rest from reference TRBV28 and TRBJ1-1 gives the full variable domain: DVKVTQSSRYLVKRTGEKVFLECVQDMDHENMFWYRQDPGLGLRLIYFSYDVKMKEKGDIPEGYSVSREKKERFSLILESASTNQTSMYLCASSLEGIRLAFFGQGTRLTVV.